One sample yielded the 4 T cell receptor beta chains listed below, sequenced in a study of control samples from healthy donors and cancer patients. The repertoire was sequenced with immunoSEQ multiplex PCR; TCRdb's copy has only in-frame clones and lacks some. The sample holds over 80,000 clones, 82% seen once. The sample consisted of blood. The origin of the receptors is a man aged 55-75 years in good health.

The rearrangement joins TRBV7-9 to TRBJ1-2; 11 bases align to TRBD1. The CDR3 is 15 amino acids. Germline trimming cut 5 bases from V and 4 bases from J; bases unmatched to any gene: 6. Germline CDR1 reads SEHNR; CDR2 reads FQNEAQ (reference sequence). CDR3 nucleotide sequence: TGTGCCAGCAGCCTCCCGGACAGGGGGCCCTATGGCTACACCTTC. It translates to CASSLPDRGPYGYTF.

In this sample, this clone turned up once. The chain uses TRBV30 and TRBJ2-6; maybe TRBD2 (6 bases). Looked up from germline, CDR1 is GTSNPN and CDR2 is SVGIG (reference sequence). The V end lost 1 base, the J end lost 1 base, and 17 bases lay between the germline ends. The CDR3 sequence is 18 residues long. DNA for the CDR3: TGTGCCTGGAGTGAGATCGGACCGCGGGGATCTGGGGCCAACGTCCTGACTTTC. Translating it yields CAWSEIGPRGSGANVLTF.

The V gene is TRBV3-1 (or the pseudogene TRBV3-2), the J gene TRBJ2-3, with 8 bases that match TRBD2. The germline gives CDR1 LGHDT, CDR2 YNNKEL (reference sequence). Trimming removed 8 bases from V and 0 bases from J; junction bases left unmatched: 4. The CDR3 sequence is 14 residues long. The CDR3 is CASSPSGSTDTQYF. The CDR3 DNA sequence: TGTGCCAGCTCACCTAGCGGGAGCACAGATACGCAGTATTTT.

The V and J genes are TRBV13 and TRBJ1-3; perhaps TRBD1 as D (5 bases). Per the germline V gene, CDR1 is PRHDT and CDR2 is FYEKMQ (reference sequence). Between the trimmed V and J ends, which lost 0 bases and 1 base, there was a span of 10 bases. The CDR3 spans 16 residues. The CDR3 loop reads CASSLGPGGSGNTIYF. The CDR3 nucleotides are TGTGCCAGCAGCTTAGGCCCCGGGGGATCTGGAAACACCATATATTTT.